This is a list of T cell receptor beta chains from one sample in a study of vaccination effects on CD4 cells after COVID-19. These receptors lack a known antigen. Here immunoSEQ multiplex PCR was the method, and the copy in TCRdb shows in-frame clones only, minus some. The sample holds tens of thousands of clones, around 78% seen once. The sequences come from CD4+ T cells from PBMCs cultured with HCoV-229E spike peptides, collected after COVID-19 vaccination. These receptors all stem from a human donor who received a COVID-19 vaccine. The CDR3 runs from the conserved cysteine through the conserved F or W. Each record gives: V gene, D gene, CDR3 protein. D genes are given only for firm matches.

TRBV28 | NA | CASSPELGLGKAFF
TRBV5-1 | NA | CASNTPGGLTDTQYF
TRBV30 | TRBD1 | CAWSKPTGNPPLHF
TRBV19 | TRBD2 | CASSAGGVTTDTQYF
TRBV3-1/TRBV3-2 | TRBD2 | CASRTSGETQYF
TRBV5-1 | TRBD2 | CASSSLTRGGRETQYF
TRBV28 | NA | CASSPPSFVSNEKLFF
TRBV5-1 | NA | CASSLGPSNTEAFF
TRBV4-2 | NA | CASSQDSRGASPLHF
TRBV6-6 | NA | CASSYTANTEAFF
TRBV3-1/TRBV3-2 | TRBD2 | CASSQLAGGLRSGELFF
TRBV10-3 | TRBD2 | CAISPREGETQYF
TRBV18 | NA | CASSPPTRSETQYF
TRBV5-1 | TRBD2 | CASSLVPGLALNEQFF
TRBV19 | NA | CASRSGFMNTGELFF
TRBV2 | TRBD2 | CASHGKGLAGGRTLTDTQYF
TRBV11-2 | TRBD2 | CASSLERGDTQYF
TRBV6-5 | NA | CASTFLPLGDTQYF
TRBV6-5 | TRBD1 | CASRDRYSGNTIYF
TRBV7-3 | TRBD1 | CASSRQGNNEQFF
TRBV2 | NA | CASSLTWAETQYF
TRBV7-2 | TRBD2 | CASSQRLANTGELFF
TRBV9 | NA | CASSALQGFDEKLFF
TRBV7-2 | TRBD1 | CASSWTTGGSQPQHF
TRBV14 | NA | CASSQEGTQYF
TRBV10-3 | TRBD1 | CASGGGRTEAFF
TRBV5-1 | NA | CASSLGSPTGYGYTF
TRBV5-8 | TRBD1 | CASSLGHQGTGGQPQHF
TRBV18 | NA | CASSRAESEKLFF
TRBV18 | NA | CASSRQITTQETQYF
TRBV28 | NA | CASSLIGVDNEKLFF
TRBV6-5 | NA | CASIKGIGTEAFF
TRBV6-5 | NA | CASNVGGEQFF
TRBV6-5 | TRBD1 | CASRPGQGLQPQHF
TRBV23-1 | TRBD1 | CASSQSKDREAGELFF
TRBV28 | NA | CATQLGTPRDYTF
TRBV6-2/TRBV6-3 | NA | CASSLDPGGEETQYF
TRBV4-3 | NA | CASSQDQDSFYGYTF
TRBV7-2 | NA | CASSLSIFQETQYF
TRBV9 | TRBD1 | CASSVWQGEDEKLFF
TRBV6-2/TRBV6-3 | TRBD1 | CASSYPRDRGNGYTF
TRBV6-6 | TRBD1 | CASNLGQYTEAFF